The 6 T cell receptor beta chains listed next were all sequenced from one sample in a study of regulatory T cells in long-lasting Graves disease. The TCR beta library used iRepertoire HTBI primers with Arm-PCR amplification of CDR3. TCRdb re-analysed the multiplex PCR reads in MiXCR, keeping a single row per CDR3 protein. The repertoire has approximately 540,000 distinct CDR3 sequences, approximately 12% of them found once; the top ten carry over 7%. The sample's time point: newly diagnosed GD, antithyroid drugs for less than 3 months. Isolated PBMC RNA provided the starting material for the TCR library. This sample also appeared in a second study, on T cells in Graves' hyperthyroidism and ophthalmopathy.

The sample in question was peripheral blood mononuclear cells (PBMCs), obtained at new diagnosis, from a patient treated with antithyroid drugs. The receptor source for this set is a woman in her 30s with Graves disease.

The table lists this clonotype with many counts. J is TRBJ2-7 and V is TRBV28; D perhaps matches TRBD2 (6 bases). This CDR3 region has 14 residues. Germline V lookup: CDR1 MDHEN, CDR2 SYDVKM. V lost 7 bases, J lost 3 bases, and 16 bases lay in between. The CDR3 region is CASTLPGGDYEQYF. CDR3 DNA: TGTGCCAGCACCCTCCCCGGGGGAGACTACGAGCAGTACTTC.

This clonotype was counted at least ten times. The chain is built from TRBV6-5 and TRBJ1-5; D call uncertain. Germline V gene lookup returns CDR1 MNHEY and CDR2 SVGAGI. CDR3 length: 13 residues. The V and J ends lost 2 bases and 5 bases respectively, with 7 bases between them. The CDR3 nucleotides are TGTGCCAGCAGTTACAGAATCGATCAGCCCCAGCATTTT. It yields the protein CASSYRIDQPQHF.

In this sample, this clonotype turned up many times. The junction shows a germline mismatch at one end, possibly a read error. This chain connects TRBV24-1 to TRBJ2-1; a possible D gene is TRBD1 (6 bases). The length of the CDR3 is 14 residues. Germline assignment: CDR1 KGHDR and CDR2 SFDVKD. The CDR3 loop reads CVTQGRTMGNEQFF. The CDR3 DNA is TGTGTCACCCAGGGGCGCACCATGGGAAATGAGCAGTTCTTC.

This clonotype was observed many times. The chain combines TRBV12-3 or TRBV12-4 with TRBJ2-1, with a possible D match to TRBD1 (6 bases). The CDR3 spans 14 residues. Trimming removed 5 bases at V and 7 bases at J, with 15 bases between. The CDR3 coding sequence is TGTGCCAGCAGTGCCAGGACAGTACCGAATGAGCAGTTCTTC. Amino acids: CASSARTVPNEQFF.

This clonotype was detected many times. The genes are TRBV18 and TRBJ1-5; 11 bases line up with TRBD1. The trim removed 3 bases at V and 7 bases at J, leaving 8 bases unmatched. From germline, CDR1 is KGHSH and CDR2 LQKENI. This CDR3 is 16 amino acids long. CDR3 amino acids: CASSPGQGVGGQPQHF. The CDR3 DNA reads TGTGCCAGCTCACCGGGACAGGGGGTAGGGGGACAGCCCCAGCATTTT. Variable domain in full (rest from reference TRBV18 and TRBJ1-5): NAGVMQNPRHLVRRRGQEARLRCSPMKGHSHVYWYRQLPEEGLKFMVYLQKENIIDESGMPKERFSAEFPKEGPSILRIQQVVRGDSAAYFCASSPGQGVGGQPQHFGDGTRLSIL.

To note about this clonotype: Because it lacks the conserved phenylalanine or tryptophan at the end, this CDR3 is likely a read error. J is TRBJ1-3 and V is TRBV28; D gene ambiguous. V dropped 1 base and J dropped 2 bases, with 3 bases sitting between them. The CDR3 consists of 13 residues. CDR1 and CDR2 (germline): MDHEN, SYDVKM. The CDR3 region is CASSLSTGNTIYS. In DNA form, the CDR3 reads TGTGCCAGCAGTTTATCTACTGGAAACACCATATATTCT.